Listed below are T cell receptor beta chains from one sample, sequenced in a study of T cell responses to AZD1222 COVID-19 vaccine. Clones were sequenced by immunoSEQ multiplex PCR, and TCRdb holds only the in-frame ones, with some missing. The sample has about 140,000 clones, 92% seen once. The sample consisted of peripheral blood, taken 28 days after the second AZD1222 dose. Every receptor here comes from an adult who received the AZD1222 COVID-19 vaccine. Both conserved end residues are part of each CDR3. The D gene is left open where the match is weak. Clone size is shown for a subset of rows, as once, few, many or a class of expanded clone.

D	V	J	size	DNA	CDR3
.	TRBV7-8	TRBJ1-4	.	TGTGCCAGCAGCTCCATCGACGGCAGAAGTAATGAAAAACTGTTTTTT	CASSSIDGRSNEKLFF
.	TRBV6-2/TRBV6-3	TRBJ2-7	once	TGTGCCAGCAGTGGAGACTACGAGCAGTACTTC	CASSGDYEQYF
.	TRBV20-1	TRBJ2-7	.	TGCAGTGCTAGTCTTATGACAGGTGGGACCTACGAGCAGTACTTC	CSASLMTGGTYEQYF
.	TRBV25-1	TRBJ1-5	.	TGTGCCAGCAGTGAAGAGGTTGGGGATCAGCCCCAGCATTTT	CASSEEVGDQPQHF
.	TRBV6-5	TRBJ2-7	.	TGTGCCAGCAGCCCAGGAACAATCTACGAGCAGTACTTC	CASSPGTIYEQYF
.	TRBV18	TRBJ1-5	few	TGTGCCAGCTCGCCGGGGGGGGGTGATGGGCCCCAGCATTTT	CASSPGGGDGPQHF
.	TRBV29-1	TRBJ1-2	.	TGCAGCGTAGTCCACAGCTCTGACTATGGCTACACCTTC	CSVVHSSDYGYTF
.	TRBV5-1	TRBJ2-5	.	TGCGCCAGCAGCTTCGACAGCTGGCAAGAGACCCAGTACTTC	CASSFDSWQETQYF
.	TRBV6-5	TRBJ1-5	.	TGTGCCGGCAGTTACATGCGGGGTGACAATCAGCCCCAGCATTTT	CAGSYMRGDNQPQHF
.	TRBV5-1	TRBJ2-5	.	TGCGCCAGCAGCTTGCAGGTCCAAGAGACCCAGTACTTC	CASSLQVQETQYF
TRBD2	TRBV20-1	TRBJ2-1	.	TGCAGTGCTAGTGACCGCGGGGGGACTTCCTACAATGAGCAGTTCTTC	CSASDRGGTSYNEQFF
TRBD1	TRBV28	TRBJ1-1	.	TGTGCCAGCAAAAGGGGGCACACTGAAGCTTTCTTT	CASKRGHTEAFF
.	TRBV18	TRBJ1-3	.	TGTGCCAGCTCACCATTCGGACAGACTGGAAACACCATATATTTT	CASSPFGQTGNTIYF
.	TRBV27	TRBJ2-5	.	TGTGCCAGCAGTTCCGACAGGTACCAAGAGACCCAGTACTTC	CASSSDRYQETQYF
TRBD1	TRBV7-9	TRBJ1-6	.	TGTGCCAGCAGCTTGACAGGGAGTAATTCACCCCTCCACTTT	CASSLTGSNSPLHF
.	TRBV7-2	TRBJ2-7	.	TGTGCCAGCAGCTATGACAGTATCTCCTACGAGCAGTACTTC	CASSYDSISYEQYF
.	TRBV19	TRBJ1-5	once	TGTGCCAGTAGTATATCGGCAAATCAGCCCCAGCATTTT	CASSISANQPQHF
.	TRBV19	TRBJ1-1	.	TGTGCCAGTAGGGACGGGGGGTACACTGAAGCTTTCTTT	CASRDGGYTEAFF
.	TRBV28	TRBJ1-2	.	TGTGCCAGCAGCGTCTTCTCCGGAGGGGCATATGGCTACACCTTC	CASSVFSGGAYGYTF
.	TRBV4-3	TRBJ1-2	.	TGCGCCAGCAGCCAGGTGGGGGGAGGGGACTATGGCTACACCTTC	CASSQVGGGDYGYTF
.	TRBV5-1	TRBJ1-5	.	TGCGCCAGCAGCTTGGATTCCGGGCATGATCAGCCCCAGCATTTT	CASSLDSGHDQPQHF
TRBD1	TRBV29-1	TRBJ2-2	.	TGCAGCGTCGGACAGGGTCAGATGGGTACCGGGGAGCTGTTTTTT	CSVGQGQMGTGELFF
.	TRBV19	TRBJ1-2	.	TGTGCCAGTAGCTTGGACAGAAACTATGGCTACACCTTC	CASSLDRNYGYTF
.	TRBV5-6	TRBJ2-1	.	TGTGCCAGCAGCTTGGGGCTAGGGATGCCTTACAATGAGCAGTTCTTC	CASSLGLGMPYNEQFF
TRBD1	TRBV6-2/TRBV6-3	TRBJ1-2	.	TGTGCCAGCAGTAAAACGACAGGGGATGGCTACACCTTC	CASSKTTGDGYTF
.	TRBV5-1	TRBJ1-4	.	TGCGCCAGCAGCCAACAGGGCGGGCGTGAAAAACTGTTTTTT	CASSQQGGREKLFF
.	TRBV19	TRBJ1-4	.	TGTGCCAGTACGGTCGCCCAGGGGGAAAAACTGTTTTTT	CASTVAQGEKLFF
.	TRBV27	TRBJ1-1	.	TGTGCCAGCAGTTTATCGATGGGGGCGTCGGGGACTGAAGCTTTCTTT	CASSLSMGASGTEAFF
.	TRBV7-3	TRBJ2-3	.	TGTGCCAGCAGCTTAGGCGCACCCCAGTATACGCAGTATTTT	CASSLGAPQYTQYF
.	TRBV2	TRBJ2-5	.	TGTGCCAGCAGTGAATTTTCAGGGGGGATGACCCAGTACTTC	CASSEFSGGMTQYF
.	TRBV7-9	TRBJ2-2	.	TGTGCCAGCAGCTCCACAGGGCACTACGGGGAGCTGTTTTTT	CASSSTGHYGELFF
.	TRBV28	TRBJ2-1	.	TGTGCCAGCAGTTTGGACGACCAGAGAGGGTTCTTC	CASSLDDQRGFF
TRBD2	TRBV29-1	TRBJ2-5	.	TGCAGCGTCGTGACTAGCGGGCAAGAGACCCAGTACTTC	CSVVTSGQETQYF